These 19 T cell receptor beta chains were all obtained from the same sample, sequenced in a study of T cell changes during pregnancy in multiple sclerosis. Clones were sequenced by immunoSEQ multiplex PCR, and TCRdb holds only the in-frame ones, with some missing. Among some 77,000 clones listed, approximately 92% were seen once. Sequences were derived from CD4+ T cells from peripheral blood mononuclear cells, sampled before pregnancy. The receptors here all came from a female donor with multiple sclerosis, enrolled in a pregnancy study.

This chain's CDR3 is CASSLWTGDPDTQYF. The CDR3 DNA is TGTGCCAGCAGCCTCTGGACAGGAGACCCAGATACGCAGTATTTT. The chain employs TRBV9 and TRBJ2-3; TRBD1 agrees at 7 bases. Germline values: CDR1 SGDLS, CDR2 YYNGEE. The junction had 9 bases not matched to a gene; V was cut back by 4 bases and J by 4 bases. This CDR3 contains 15 residues. Full variable domain (outside the CDR3, taken from reference TRBV9 and TRBJ2-3): DSGVTQTPKHLITATGQRVTLRCSPRSGDLSVYWYQQSLDQGLQFLIQYYNGEERAKGNILERFSAQQFPDLHSELNLSSLELGDSALYFCASSLWTGDPDTQYFGPGTRLTVL.

This rearrangement joins TRBV4-2 to TRBJ1-4, with no clear D. This CDR3 is 15 amino acids long. V lost 3 bases and J lost 0, with 8 bases in between. Germline loops: CDR1 LGHNA, CDR2 YNFKEQ. The chain's CDR3 is CASSHVRATNEKLFF. As DNA, the CDR3 is TGTGCCAGCAGCCATGTCCGGGCAACTAATGAAAAACTGTTTTTT.

The chain joins TRBV9 to TRBJ1-3, with D maybe TRBD1 (6 bases). Germline CDR1 is SGDLS and CDR2 is YYNGEE. Trimming left V 4 bases short and J 0 bases short, with 17 bases between. This CDR3 has 17 residues. Written as DNA, the CDR3 is TGTGCCAGCAGCTCCCGGACAGCTCTCCTCTCTGGAAACACCATATATTTT. Protein: CASSSRTALLSGNTIYF.

The chain recombines TRBV4-1 with TRBJ1-5; TRBD1 matches at 7 bases. CDR3 length: 15 residues. The junction had 4 bases not matched to a gene; V was cut back by 3 bases and J by 2 bases. The germline gives CDR1 MGHRA, CDR2 YSYEKL. The CDR3 nucleotides are TGCGCCAGCAGCCATTCCGGGACAGGCAATCAGCCCCAGCATTTT. Protein product: CASSHSGTGNQPQHF.

V gene TRBV7-9 combines with J gene TRBJ1-1; D ambiguous. The V end lost 5 bases, the J end lost 3 bases, and 10 bases lay between the germline ends. This CDR3 region has 13 residues. Germline V gene sequence: CDR1 SEHNR, CDR2 FQNEAQ (reference sequence). Here the CDR3 reads CASSLSRDTEAFF. CDR3 nucleotides: TGTGCCAGCAGCCTCTCTCGGGACACTGAAGCTTTCTTT.

This clone was counted only a few times. V and J are TRBV5-1 and TRBJ1-2; a possible D gene is TRBD1 (5 bases). The germline gives CDR1 SGHRS, CDR2 YFSETQ. Trimming removed 0 bases at V and 8 bases at J, with 14 bases between. The CDR3 has 14 residues. The CDR3 DNA follows: TGCGCCAGCAGCTTGGCAGACAGCCTAAGAGGCTACACCTTC. The encoded protein is CASSLADSLRGYTF. Filled out from reference TRBV5-1 and TRBJ1-2, the complete variable domain reads KAGVTQTPRYLIKTRGQQVTLSCSPISGHRSVSWYQQTPGQGLQFLFEYFSETQRNKGNFPGRFSGRQFSNSRSEMNVSTLELGDSALYLCASSLADSLRGYTFGSGTRLTVV.

The V call is TRBV4-1, the J call TRBJ2-6; 12 nucleotides line up with TRBD1. The CDR3 is made up of 18 amino acids. Per germline, CDR1 MGHRA and CDR2 YSYEKL. V was clipped by 5 bases and J by 1 base; unmatched bases: 6. In DNA form, the CDR3 reads TGCGCCAGCAGCTCACCGGGACAGGGGGCTTCTGGGGCCAACGTCCTGACTTTC. Translating gives CASSSPGQGASGANVLTF.

The chain combines TRBV5-8 with TRBJ1-2; TRBD1 agrees at 7 bases. Germline lookup yields CDR1 SGHTS and CDR2 YDEGEE. The CDR3 has 15 residues. The trim removed 6 bases at V and 5 bases at J, leaving 13 bases unmatched. The CDR3 sequence: CASNLDRDGLYGYTF. The CDR3, as DNA: TGTGCCAGCAACTTAGACAGGGATGGATTATATGGCTACACCTTC.

The V gene is TRBV5-1, the J gene TRBJ2-3, with D hard to call. The length of the CDR3 is 12 residues. The germline V and J ends were trimmed by 0 bases and 8 bases, with 7 bases remaining between them. Germline loops: CDR1 SGHRS, CDR2 YFSETQ. The CDR3 DNA sequence: TGCGCCAGCAGCTTGGCCCCCGGTACGCAGTATTTT. It translates to CASSLAPGTQYF.

The J gene is TRBJ2-1, the V gene TRBV2; 7 bases are shared with TRBD2. The V and J ends lost 3 bases and 10 bases, in that order; junction bases with no gene match: 12. The CDR3 loop spans 15 amino acids. CDR1 SNHLY and CDR2 FYNNEI come from the germline V gene. DNA for the CDR3: TGTGCCAGCAGTGATAAGGGAGCCCCGGGGGGAGAGCAGTTCTTC. It specifies CASSDKGAPGGEQFF.

The chain links TRBV5-4 to TRBJ1-1; 8 bases map to TRBD1. Per the germline V gene, CDR1 is SGHNT and CDR2 is YYREEE (reference sequence). J lost 10 bases, V lost 3 bases, and 8 bases had no gene match. The CDR3 contains 13 residues. The CDR3 DNA follows: TGTGCCAGCAGCTCCTGGACAGGGACCTTAGCTTTCTTT. Its translation: CASSSWTGTLAFF.

Written as DNA, the CDR3 is TGTGCCACCAGCAGAGATGTTTGGAGGACTAGCGGGAAAGTGGGCTCCTACAATGAGCAGTTCTTC. Residues: CATSRDVWRTSGKVGSYNEQFF. The J gene is TRBJ2-1, the V gene TRBV15, with 12 positions matching TRBD2. The CDR3 runs to 22 residues. From germline, CDR1 is LNHNV and CDR2 YYDKDF (reference sequence). After removal of 0 bases from V and 0 bases from J, the junction contained 15 bases not matched to a gene.

The J gene is TRBJ1-4, the V gene TRBV19, with D possibly being TRBD1 (5 bases). The CDR3 consists of 14 residues. V gave up 4 bases and J gave up 8 bases, with 14 bases separating them. Germline V gene sequence: CDR1 LNHDA, CDR2 SQIVND (reference sequence). Written as DNA, the CDR3 is TGTGCCAGTAGTACGAGACCGCGGGGGGAAAAACTGTTTTTT. It encodes CASSTRPRGEKLFF.

This clone was recorded a few times. The rearrangement uses TRBV15 and TRBJ1-2; a possible D gene is TRBD1 (6 bases). This CDR3 comprises 13 residues. V gave up 3 bases and J gave up 8 bases, with 13 bases separating them. Germline assignment: CDR1 LNHNV and CDR2 YYDKDF (reference sequence). This CDR3 reads CATSSPQGRGYTF. The CDR3 region has the DNA TGTGCCACCAGCAGCCCACAGGGTCGCGGCTACACCTTC.

This clone is a singleton in its sample. One junction end disagrees with the germline gene, perhaps due to a read error. The chain is built from TRBV28 and TRBJ2-7; 8 nucleotides match TRBD1. This CDR3 has 14 amino acids. Germline V gives CDR1 MDHEN, CDR2 SYDVKM. The CDR3 DNA sequence: TGTGCCAGCACTTTACTGGACAGGGACCACGAGCAGTACTTC. Encoded protein: CASTLLDRDHEQYF.

The rearrangement uses TRBV19 and TRBJ2-7; TRBD2 might be the D (5 bases). CDR3 size: 15 residues. Looked up from germline, CDR1 is LNHDA and CDR2 is SQIVND (reference sequence). Trimming removed 2 bases at V and 1 base at J, with 12 bases between. Here the CDR3 reads CASSISGIWSYEQYF. CDR3 sequence (DNA): TGTGCCAGTAGTATATCCGGGATCTGGTCCTACGAGCAGTACTTC.

The rearrangement uses TRBV9 and TRBJ1-1; TRBD1 matches 12 bases. Germline CDR1 reads SGDLS; CDR2 reads YYNGEE. This CDR3 is 14 amino acids long. V shed 1 base, J shed 8 bases, and the junction held 3 bases outside the gene matches. This CDR3 reads CASSVYGTGGEAFF. CDR3 nucleotide sequence: TGTGCCAGCAGCGTATACGGGACAGGGGGCGAAGCTTTCTTT.

The J gene is TRBJ1-1, the V gene TRBV4-1; D perhaps matches TRBD1 (5 bases). The CDR3 has 15 residues. Trimming removed 0 bases from V and 3 bases from J, with 11 bases in between. Germline V gives CDR1 MGHRA, CDR2 YSYEKL. The chain's CDR3 is CASSQDPGRDTEAFF. CDR3 nucleotides: TGCGCCAGCAGCCAAGATCCAGGGAGGGACACTGAAGCTTTCTTT.

The chain has TRBV4-1 and TRBJ1-4; D call uncertain. Germline V gives CDR1 MGHRA, CDR2 YSYEKL. The CDR3 sequence is 15 residues long. Trimming shortened V by 0 bases and J by 8 bases, and 13 bases separated the two germline ends. The CDR3 here is CASSQDAGFGEKLFF. CDR3 bases: TGCGCCAGCAGCCAAGATGCCGGGTTTGGGGAAAAACTGTTTTTT.